This T cell receptor beta chain was observed in a study of blood T cells in healthy people across ages. Primed by a sample-barcoded 5' primer and a J-beta primer mix, a second PCR proceeded for roughly 6 to 12 cycles. TCRdb analysed the 5' RACE reads with MiXCR anew, one entry per CDR3 protein. The top ten hold more than 4% of the sample, which has 1.5 million to 1.8 million distinct CDR3 sequences, about 42% seen once. The germline V and J ends were trimmed by 2 bases and 12 bases, with 13 bases remaining between them. The CDR3 length is 11 residues. Germline CDR1 DFQATT, CDR2 SNEGSKA (reference sequence).

This chain joins TRBV20-1 and TRBJ1-1; D is unresolved. Sequences were obtained from blood. The origin of this receptor is a woman under 30 in good health. In DNA form, the CDR3 reads TGCAGTGCTAGATTGGTGGGCGTGACTTTCTTT. Its protein product is CSARLVGVTFF.